This T cell receptor beta chain was identified in a study of Graves' ophthalmopathy and Graves' hyperthyroidism. The authors amplified TCR beta CDR3 regions from RNA transcripts. A first-round RT-PCR used HTBI primers, followed by a second-round multiplex PCR. Each CDR3 protein is one row after TCRdb ran MiXCR on the multiplex PCR reads. Among about 400,000 distinct CDR3 sequences listed, under 25% were seen once. Between the trimmed V and J ends, which lost 4 bases and 8 bases, there was a span of 17 bases. CDR3 size: 15 residues. Germline V gene sequence: CDR1 LNHDA, CDR2 SQIVND (reference sequence). With regard to this clonotype: Its antigen is as yet unknown.

Certain patients were not enrolled. These were patients with other autoimmune diseases, uncontrolled infections, pregnancy or lactation. PBMCs were isolated by Ficoll-Paque density gradient centrifugation, using roughly 10 ml of fresh peripheral blood as the starting material. Study-wide results and caveats: Blood also carried most expanded thyroid clonotypes exceeding 0.001 frequency.

The sequenced sample consisted of peripheral blood. This clonotype originated in a woman aged 18-30 years with stable Graves' hyperthyroidism. The rearrangement links TRBV19 to TRBJ2-2; a possible D gene is TRBD1 (5 bases). The chain's CDR3 is CASSTLDTYLGELFF. CDR3 DNA sequence: TGTGCCAGTAGTACCCTGGACACCTATTTAGGGGAGCTGTTTTTT.